The clone carrying this TCR beta chain was observed a few times. The source of the sample is a study of radiation and T cells in renal cell carcinoma. The time point: blood 2 weeks post-SBRT. Treatment denoted: 15 Gy SBRT to primary tumor, nephrectomy 4 weeks later. The CDR3 runs to 12 residues. V was cut by 6 bases and J by 11 bases, with 11 bases left in between. Germline values: CDR1 SNHLY, CDR2 FYNNEI. Clones were read by immunoSEQ multiplex PCR, and TCRdb kept only the in-frame ones, dropping some. The sample consists of 150,000 to 160,000 clones, roughly 86% of them appearing once. The rearrangement links TRBV2 to TRBJ1-6; D unresolved. The sequence was collected from a woman aged 45 to 65 with renal cell carcinoma. The specimen comprised blood, sampled from a patient whose treatment included radiotherapy and nephrectomy. In DNA, the CDR3 is TGTGCCAGCAGGGTCGAGAGAGCACCCCTCCACTTT. It is translated as CASRVERAPLHF.